The 22 T cell receptor beta chains presented below share a single source sample, sequenced in a study of OX40 agonist ivuxolimab in advanced cancers. Sequencing was performed with immunoSEQ multiplex PCR; in TCRdb, only in-frame clones are kept and a portion is missing. The table includes fewer than 30,000 clones, about 87% detected once. This material consisted of CD4+ or CD8+ T cells sorted from blood, taken in a trial of the OX40 agonist ivuxolimab. The receptors originated from an adult with an advanced solid tumor such as melanoma, head and neck, liver or kidney cancer.

J is TRBJ1-2 and V is TRBV28; D remains ambiguous. In germline, CDR1 is MDHEN, CDR2 SYDVKM. The CDR3 runs to 18 residues. V was trimmed by 2 bases and J by 8 bases, leaving 27 bases between them. The CDR3 is CASSLSPRPSHKGEGYTF. The CDR3 DNA is TGTGCCAGCAGTTTAAGCCCCAGGCCCAGTCATAAGGGAGAGGGCTACACCTTC.

The genes are TRBV12-5 and TRBJ2-5; D not resolved. Trimming removed 1 base at V and 0 bases at J, with 9 bases between. CDR1 and CDR2 from the germline V gene are LGHNT and FRNRAP. CDR3 length: 15 amino acids. CDR3 amino acids: CASGLGRTYQETQYF. The CDR3 region has the DNA TGTGCTAGTGGTTTGGGACGGACGTACCAAGAGACCCAGTACTTC.

The chain combines TRBV5-5 with TRBJ2-7; 8 bases map to TRBD1. There are 15 residues in the CDR3. After removal of 2 bases from V and 1 base from J, the junction contained 5 bases not matched to a gene. Germline V gene sequence: CDR1 SGHKS, CDR2 YYEKEE (reference sequence). CDR3 sequence reads: CASSFGDRRSYEQYF. DNA of the CDR3: TGTGCCAGCAGCTTCGGGGACAGGAGATCCTACGAGCAGTACTTC.

The rearrangement joins TRBV5-1 to TRBJ1-4; D unresolved. CDR3 length: 15 amino acids. V gave up 3 bases and J gave up 5 bases, with 14 bases separating them. Looked up from germline, CDR1 is SGHRS and CDR2 is YFSETQ. In nucleotides, the CDR3 is TGCGCCAGCAGCTCCTCCCCGAGGGAGAATGAAAAACTGTTTTTT. Amino acid sequence: CASSSSPRENEKLFF.

This chain joins TRBV19 and TRBJ1-4; 7 bases align to TRBD1. Losses at the gene ends were 7 bases for V and 5 bases for J; bases not matched to a gene: 10. The germline V gene encodes CDR1 LNHDA and CDR2 SQIVND (reference sequence). This CDR3 contains 15 residues. CDR3 in amino acids: CASTITRTGNEKLFF. CDR3 bases: TGTGCCAGTACCATCACCCGGACAGGAAATGAAAAACTGTTTTTT. Together with reference TRBV19 and TRBJ1-4, the CDR3 gives the full variable domain: DGGITQSPKYLFRKEGQNVTLSCEQNLNHDAMYWYRQDPGQGLRLIYYSQIVNDFQKGDIAEGYSVSREKKESFPLTVTSAQKNPTAFYLCASTITRTGNEKLFFGSGTQLSVL.

This chain uses TRBV2 with TRBJ2-7, with D unclear. The V gene lost 4 bases and the J gene lost 3 bases, with 16 bases spanning the gap. CDR1 is SNHLY, CDR2 FYNNEI, per germline. This CDR3 contains 15 residues. The CDR3 coding sequence is TGTGCCAGCAGTGTGGACCGCCCGGTGATCTACGAGCAGTACTTC. Protein: CASSVDRPVIYEQYF.

This chain uses TRBV7-9 with TRBJ2-5, with a tentative D call TRBD2 (6 bases). Germline loops: CDR1 SEHNR, CDR2 FQNEAQ (reference sequence). The CDR3 contains 13 residues. Trimming removed 5 bases at V and 2 bases at J, with 9 bases between. In nucleotides, the CDR3 is TGTGCCAGCAGCGCGGGACTGCAAGAGACCCAGTACTTC. This codes for CASSAGLQETQYF.

This CDR3 is CASSDLRQGRSTQYF. In nucleotides, the CDR3 is TGTGCCAGCAGTGATTTGAGGCAGGGGCGGTCAACCCAGTACTTC. The genes are TRBV2 and TRBJ2-5, with D perhaps TRBD1 (6 bases). Looked up from germline, CDR1 is SNHLY and CDR2 is FYNNEI. V lost 3 bases and J 8 bases, leaving 19 bases between the germline ends. CDR3 length equals 15 residues.

This sequence joins TRBV9 and TRBJ2-5, with 9 bases fitting TRBD1. Per the germline V gene, CDR1 is SGDLS and CDR2 is YYNGEE. The junction had 4 bases not matched to a gene; V was cut back by 3 bases and J by 4 bases. This CDR3 contains 14 residues. This CDR3 reads CASSAADRGETQYF. The CDR3 coding sequence is TGTGCCAGCAGCGCGGCGGACAGGGGAGAGACCCAGTACTTC.

The V and J genes are TRBV28 and TRBJ2-7; 10 positions match TRBD2. Trimming at V came to 6 bases and at J to 7 bases, leaving 9 bases not matched to a gene. This CDR3 is built from 14 residues. From germline, CDR1 is MDHEN and CDR2 SYDVKM. CDR3 DNA: TGTGCCAGCAGCCCAGCGGGGGGGGGATCGGAGCAGTACTTC. Its protein product is CASSPAGGGSEQYF. Looking up the rest from reference TRBV28 and TRBJ2-7 gives the full variable domain: DVKVTQSSRYLVKRTGEKVFLECVQDMDHENMFWYRQDPGLGLRLIYFSYDVKMKEKGDIPEGYSVSREKKERFSLILESASTNQTSMYLCASSPAGGGSEQYFGPGTRLTVT.

The rearrangement links TRBV28 to TRBJ1-5; possibly TRBD1 for D (6 bases). The CDR3 spans 12 residues. CDR1 and CDR2 from the germline V gene are MDHEN and SYDVKM. V lost 2 bases, J lost 11 bases, and 10 bases lay in between. As DNA, the CDR3 is TGTGCCAGCAGTTTACCCCAGGGGACCCAGCATTTT. It is translated as CASSLPQGTQHF.

The chain recombines TRBV5-1 with TRBJ1-2; D not certain. The V and J ends lost 0 bases and 2 bases respectively, with 5 bases between them. Germline V CDR1 and CDR2: SGHRS, YFSETQ. This CDR3 region has 13 residues. The DNA of the CDR3 is TGCGCCAGCAGCTTGGACTCCAACTATGGCTACACCTTC. It translates to CASSLDSNYGYTF.

This clone has just a few counts. This rearrangement joins TRBV6-1 to TRBJ2-5; D not resolved. Germline loops: CDR1 MNHNS, CDR2 SASEGT. V was shortened by 8 bases and J by 1 base, with 11 bases between the two germline ends. The CDR3 loop spans 13 amino acids. The CDR3 region is CASVLGSQETQYF. The DNA of the CDR3 is TGTGCCAGCGTATTGGGGTCCCAAGAGACCCAGTACTTC.

The chain couples TRBV6-6 to TRBJ1-6; D possibly corresponds to TRBD1 (6 bases). Germline lookup yields CDR1 MNHNY and CDR2 SVGAGI (reference sequence). Trimming took off 7 bases at V and 4 bases at J, with 11 bases between the two ends. This CDR3 contains 14 residues. The CDR3 DNA is TGTGCCAGCAATCCTGGACAGTATAATTCACCCCTCCACTTT. Translation: CASNPGQYNSPLHF.

V usage is TRBV10-1 and J usage is TRBJ1-6; perhaps TRBD1 as D (5 bases). The germline CDR1 and CDR2 sequences are WNHNN and SYGVQD (reference sequence). CDR3 size: 14 residues. Trimming stripped 3 bases from V and 8 bases from J, with 11 bases between. The DNA for the CDR3 is TGCGCCAGCAGTGATCCAGGGAGCGATTCACCCCTCCACTTT. Translation gives CASSDPGSDSPLHF.

V gene TRBV11-2 combines with J gene TRBJ1-1, with TRBD1 matching 10 bases. J gave up 7 bases and V 5 bases, and 7 bases lay outside the gene matches. The CDR3 contains 14 residues. Germline CDR1 SGHAT, CDR2 FQNNGV. Here the CDR3 reads CASSLRTGGSEAFF. The CDR3 region has the DNA TGTGCCAGCAGCCTAAGGACAGGGGGTAGTGAAGCTTTCTTT.

This clone was recorded only once. This chain connects TRBV5-1 to TRBJ2-1; D is perhaps TRBD2 (6 bases). Germline V lookup: CDR1 SGHRS, CDR2 YFSETQ. V was trimmed by 4 bases and J by 8 bases, leaving 16 bases between them. The CDR3 contains 14 residues. CDR3 amino acids: CASSGGTSRHEQFF. The CDR3, as DNA: TGCGCCAGCAGCGGGGGGACGAGTCGGCATGAGCAGTTCTTC. The full variable domain, in which reference TRBV5-1 and TRBJ2-1 provide the parts outside the CDR3, is KAGVTQTPRYLIKTRGQQVTLSCSPISGHRSVSWYQQTPGQGLQFLFEYFSETQRNKGNFPGRFSGRQFSNSRSEMNVSTLELGDSALYLCASSGGTSRHEQFFGPGTRLTVL.

The chain employs TRBV5-1 and TRBJ1-5, with D possibly being TRBD1 (6 bases). Germline CDR1 and CDR2: SGHRS and YFSETQ. This CDR3 region has 14 residues. V dropped 2 bases and J dropped 7 bases, with 13 bases sitting between them. The CDR3 sequence is CASSLQGSGQPQHF. CDR3 DNA sequence: TGCGCCAGCAGCTTACAGGGATCGGGACAGCCCCAGCATTTT.

The chain links TRBV6-5 to TRBJ2-3, with 12 positions matching TRBD2. CDR3 length: 16 residues. Germline CDR1 and CDR2: MNHEY and SVGAGI. Trimming removed 2 bases from V and 4 bases from J; junction bases left unmatched: 4. The DNA of the CDR3 is TGTGCCAGCAGTTACCTTCGACTAGCGGGGGCAGATACGCAGTATTTT. Protein sequence: CASSYLRLAGADTQYF.

The CDR3, as DNA: TGTGCCAGCTCAGAGCGACGGAACTCCTACGAGCAGTACTTC. Amino acid sequence: CASSERRNSYEQYF. This chain connects TRBV18 to TRBJ2-7; the D is unclear. Germline lookup yields CDR1 KGHSH and CDR2 LQKENI. The CDR3 has 14 residues. The V end lost 5 bases, the J end lost 0 bases, and 11 bases lay between the germline ends.

On this clone itself: One junction end does not reproduce the germline sequence, and a read error may be involved. The chain couples TRBV6-5 to TRBJ2-5; 9 bases match TRBD1. TRBJ2-7 explains the end of the DNA better; the J call may be wrong. The CDR3 covers 13 residues. Looked up from germline, CDR1 is MNHEY and CDR2 is SVGAGI. CDR3 in DNA: TGTGTCAGCGAGGACAGGGGAACCTACGAGCAGTACTTC. Translation: CVSEDRGTYEQYF.

The chain recombines TRBV7-2 with TRBJ2-1; TRBD1 matches 7 bases. The CDR3 consists of 14 residues. V lost 4 bases, J lost 5 bases, and 5 bases stayed unmatched. Germline V gene data show CDR1 as SGHTA and CDR2 as FQGNSA. The CDR3: CASSSGTDHNEQFF. CDR3 nucleotides: TGTGCCAGCAGCTCCGGGACAGACCACAATGAGCAGTTCTTC.